These 30 T cell receptor beta chains originate from one sample sequenced in a study of blood T cell repertoires in COVID-19. Produced via immunoSEQ multiplex PCR; TCRdb's table is partial and in-frame only. The repertoire holds around 270,000 clones, with approximately 81% as singletons. Sequencing used peripheral blood. Source of these receptors: a man in his sixties with acute or convalescent COVID-19.

V is TRBV6-6 and J is TRBJ2-7, with TRBD2 matching over 12 bases. J lost 6 bases, V lost 2 bases, and 8 bases had no gene match. The CDR3 has 16 residues. The germline CDR1 and CDR2 sequences are MNHNY and SVGAGI (reference sequence). CDR3 amino acids: CASSYGQTSGSREQYF. The CDR3 region has the DNA TGTGCCAGCAGTTACGGCCAGACTAGCGGGAGTCGCGAGCAGTACTTC.

The CDR3 is CASKMDSSGIGETQYF. CDR3 nucleotides: TGTGCCAGCAAAATGGACTCTAGCGGGATAGGAGAGACCCAGTACTTC. The rearrangement links TRBV7-2 to TRBJ2-5; 9 bases are a match to TRBD2. There are 16 residues in the CDR3. Looked up from germline, CDR1 is SGHTA and CDR2 is FQGNSA. The ends lost 7 bases at V and 4 bases at J; junction bases unmatched: 13.

This chain joins TRBV15 and TRBJ1-4; TRBD1 aligns across 7 bases. The junction had 6 bases not matched to a gene; V was cut back by 3 bases and J by 2 bases. The CDR3 runs 16 residues. In germline, CDR1 is LNHNV, CDR2 YYDKDF (reference sequence). The CDR3 DNA reads as TGTGCCACCAGCAGGTCAGACAGGGCGACTAATGAAAAACTGTTTTTT. Its protein is CATSRSDRATNEKLFF.

The rearrangement uses TRBV5-1 and TRBJ2-7, with D maybe TRBD1 (7 bases). Looked up from germline, CDR1 is SGHRS and CDR2 is YFSETQ. The CDR3 consists of 13 residues. The ends were cut back, 1 base at V and 12 bases at J, with 17 bases in the middle. The DNA for the CDR3 is TGCGCCAGCAGCTTGCTGCAGGGGGGAGCGGCGTACTTC. Translated, it gives CASSLLQGGAAYF.

This chain links TRBV5-1 with TRBJ2-1, with 13 bases identical to TRBD2. The CDR3 has 17 amino acids. Germline V gives CDR1 SGHRS, CDR2 YFSETQ. V shed 3 bases, J shed 0 bases, and the junction held 3 bases outside the gene matches. The CDR3 bases are TGCGCCAGCAGCTCACTAGCGGGGGGGAACTCCTACAATGAGCAGTTCTTC. Residues: CASSSLAGGNSYNEQFF.

The chain employs TRBV28 and TRBJ1-1; 7 bases agree with TRBD1. V gave up 4 bases and J gave up 6 bases; unmatched junction bases: 8. The CDR3 covers 14 residues. Germline V gene data show CDR1 as MDHEN and CDR2 as SYDVKM. CDR3 sequence (DNA): TGTGCCAGCAGTTCCACAGGGGTATCTTCTGAAGCTTTCTTT. Amino acids: CASSSTGVSSEAFF.

The gene calls are TRBV12-5 and TRBJ1-2, with a weak D call TRBD1 (6 bases). Germline CDR1 and CDR2: LGHNT and FRNRAP. V was shortened by 4 bases and J by 8 bases, with 14 bases between the two germline ends. This CDR3 has 13 residues. The CDR3 bases are TGTGCTAGTGGTTCTTCAGGGGTCTGGGGCTACACCTTC. Amino acid sequence: CASGSSGVWGYTF. Full variable domain (outside the CDR3, taken from reference TRBV12-5 and TRBJ1-2): DARVTQTPRHKVTEMGQEVTMRCQPILGHNTVFWYRQTMMQGLELLAYFRNRAPLDDSGMPKDRFSAEMPDATLATLKIQPSEPRDSAVYFCASGSSGVWGYTFGSGTRLTVV.

The chain has TRBV9 and TRBJ2-1, with 10 positions matching TRBD2. Per germline, CDR1 SGDLS and CDR2 YYNGEE. The CDR3 contains 15 residues. After removal of 6 bases from V and 0 bases from J, the junction contained 3 bases not matched to a gene. Here the CDR3 DNA reads TGTGCCAGCACAGCTAGCGGGAGCTCCTACAATGAGCAGTTCTTC. Translated: CASTASGSSYNEQFF.

V is TRBV27 and J is TRBJ2-5, with D possibly matching TRBD1 (5 bases). Germline V gene data show CDR1 as MNHEY and CDR2 as SMNVEV (reference sequence). This CDR3 has 13 residues. The germline V and J ends were trimmed by 3 bases and 5 bases, with 10 bases remaining between them. CDR3 amino acids: CASSFGARETQYF. The CDR3, as DNA: TGTGCCAGCAGTTTTGGGGCGCGGGAGACCCAGTACTTC.

This clone was observed a handful of times. V and J are TRBV28 and TRBJ2-6; D call uncertain. CDR1 MDHEN and CDR2 SYDVKM come from the germline V gene. The CDR3 runs 15 residues. V lost 6 bases and J lost 4, with 13 bases in between. The CDR3 region has the DNA TGTGCCAGCAGCTATCAGGCTTTCGGGGCCAACGTCCTGACTTTC. It encodes CASSYQAFGANVLTF.

The chain couples TRBV6-5 to TRBJ2-7; maybe TRBD2 (5 bases). CDR1 is MNHEY and CDR2 is SVGAGI in the germline V gene. The V and J ends lost 4 bases and 3 bases respectively, with 10 bases between them. The CDR3 is 13 amino acids. As DNA, the CDR3 is TGTGCCAGCAGTTCCGCGGGCAGCTACGAGCAGTACTTC. This translates into CASSSAGSYEQYF.

The chain carries TRBV4-3 and TRBJ1-5; 8 positions match TRBD1. Germline V gene data show CDR1 as LGHNA and CDR2 as YSLEER. J was trimmed by 3 bases and V by 1 base; bases with no gene match: 14. CDR3 length: 19 amino acids. The CDR3 protein is CASSQVAWGRGPDNQPQHF. Here the CDR3 DNA reads TGCGCCAGCAGCCAAGTGGCGTGGGGCAGGGGGCCTGACAATCAGCCCCAGCATTTT.

V and J are TRBV18 and TRBJ2-7, with TRBD1 matching over 10 bases. Trimming took 6 bases from V and 4 from J; bases not matched to a gene: 9. The CDR3 spans 15 residues. Germline V gives CDR1 KGHSH, CDR2 LQKENI. The CDR3 DNA is TGTGCCAGCTCCCGGGGACAGGGGAAAAGGTACGAGCAGTACTTC. It encodes CASSRGQGKRYEQYF.

The chain recombines TRBV3-1 (or the pseudogene TRBV3-2) with TRBJ2-7, with 8 bases aligning to TRBD1. With V trimmed by 1 base and J by 1 base, 6 bases remained unmatched. The CDR3 totals 16 residues. Germline V CDR1 and CDR2: LGHDT, YNNKEL (reference sequence). This CDR3 reads CASSQGGTGGSYEQYF. The CDR3 DNA reads TGTGCCAGCAGCCAAGGTGGAACAGGGGGATCCTACGAGCAGTACTTC.

The chain combines TRBV6-5 with TRBJ2-7; TRBD1 agrees at 8 bases. Germline CDR1 MNHEY, CDR2 SVGAGI. V lost 2 bases and J lost 1; bases outside the gene matches: 4. CDR3 size: 15 residues. CDR3 in amino acids: CASSYVGTGSYEQYF. The CDR3, as DNA: TGTGCCAGCAGTTACGTCGGGACAGGATCCTACGAGCAGTACTTC.

V usage is TRBV6-2 or TRBV6-3 and J usage is TRBJ2-1, with 14 nucleotides matching TRBD2. CDR1 is MNHEY, CDR2 SVGEGT, per germline. V was clipped by 4 bases and J by 7 bases; unmatched bases: 3. CDR3 length: 15 amino acids. The CDR3 sequence: CASSSRTSGGNEQFF. CDR3 bases: TGTGCCAGCAGTTCCCGGACTAGCGGGGGGAATGAGCAGTTCTTC.

The chain uses TRBV2 and TRBJ2-1; 8 nucleotides line up with TRBD1. The CDR3 consists of 16 residues. The V gene end was trimmed by 5 bases and the J gene end by 9 bases; junction bases not matched to a gene: 15. Germline CDR1 is SNHLY and CDR2 is FYNNEI. CDR3 residues: CASSSTGVHGSREQFF. CDR3 DNA: TGTGCCAGCAGTTCGACAGGGGTCCACGGGTCGCGTGAGCAGTTCTTC.

The chain is built from TRBV6-1 and TRBJ2-3; 8 nucleotides align to TRBD1. Germline CDR1 is MNHNS and CDR2 is SASEGT. V lost 4 bases, J lost 0 bases, and 6 bases stayed unmatched. This CDR3 region has 16 residues. The CDR3 nucleotides are TGTGCCAGCAGTGCACGACAGGGGTCGAGCACAGATACGCAGTATTTT. The encoded protein is CASSARQGSSTDTQYF.

V is TRBV14 and J is TRBJ2-5; 9 bases line up with TRBD2. This CDR3 spans 16 amino acids. Trimming removed 2 bases from V and 4 bases from J; junction bases left unmatched: 8. The germline V gene has CDR1 SGHDN and CDR2 FVKESK. The CDR3 nucleotides are TGTGCCAGCAGCCAAAAACCGGGACTAGCCCCAGAGACCCAGTACTTC. Translating it yields CASSQKPGLAPETQYF.

The chain joins TRBV5-5 to TRBJ1-5, with a possible D match to TRBD1 (6 bases). Trimming removed 2 bases at V and 5 bases at J, with 11 bases between. CDR3 length: 14 residues. Looked up from germline, CDR1 is SGHKS and CDR2 is YYEKEE (reference sequence). The CDR3 reads CASSLGQLYQPQHF. Here the CDR3 DNA reads TGTGCCAGCAGCTTAGGACAGCTTTATCAGCCCCAGCATTTT.

The rearrangement uses TRBV10-3 and TRBJ1-2; D uncertain. The V gene lost 0 bases and the J gene lost 3 bases, with 5 bases spanning the gap. Germline CDR1 ENHRY, CDR2 SYGVKD. The CDR3 contains 13 residues. In DNA, the CDR3 is TGTGCCATCAGTGAGTCGCGGGACTATGGCTACACCTTC. Amino acids: CAISESRDYGYTF.

This sequence joins TRBV3-1 (or the pseudogene TRBV3-2) and TRBJ2-5; D is perhaps TRBD2 (7 bases). CDR3 length equals 15 residues. Germline V lookup: CDR1 LGHDT, CDR2 YNNKEL (reference sequence). V was shortened by 1 base and J by 4 bases, with 13 bases between the two germline ends. This CDR3 reads CASSQVPGGPETQYF. The CDR3 DNA follows: TGTGCCAGCAGCCAAGTCCCGGGGGGCCCAGAGACCCAGTACTTC.

This chain joins TRBV5-6 and TRBJ1-1; 10 bases match TRBD1. V dropped 3 bases and J dropped 4; count of bases not matched to a gene: 6. This CDR3 is 15 amino acids long. CDR1 SGHDT and CDR2 YYEEEE come from the germline V gene. In DNA form, the CDR3 reads TGTGCCAGCAGCTCCTCCAGACAGGGGGCCACTGAAGCTTTCTTT. As protein: CASSSSRQGATEAFF.

The chain links TRBV7-9 to TRBJ1-2; maybe TRBD1 (6 bases). V lost 5 bases to trimming and J lost 4 bases, with 20 bases between them. Germline lookup yields CDR1 SEHNR and CDR2 FQNEAQ (reference sequence). The CDR3 spans 16 residues. CDR3 nucleotides: TGTGCCAGCAGCCGCTTTGGACAGCAAAACGCCTATGGCTACACCTTC. This sequence encodes CASSRFGQQNAYGYTF.

The gene calls are TRBV4-1 and TRBJ1-5; the match to TRBD1 covers 7 bases. The CDR3 consists of 15 residues. Losses at the gene ends were 1 base for V and 6 bases for J; bases not matched to a gene: 6. CDR1 is MGHRA and CDR2 is YSYEKL in the germline V gene. The chain's CDR3 is CASSQGDREIQPQHF. The CDR3 DNA sequence: TGCGCCAGCAGCCAAGGAGACAGGGAGATTCAGCCCCAGCATTTT.

The rearrangement joins TRBV6-5 to TRBJ1-1; 9 positions match TRBD1. Germline values: CDR1 MNHEY, CDR2 SVGAGI. After removal of 6 bases from V and 1 base from J, the junction contained 6 bases not matched to a gene. The CDR3 is made up of 15 amino acids. CDR3 residues: CASSRDRVGNTEAFF. The DNA for the CDR3 is TGTGCCAGCAGCCGGGACAGGGTAGGGAACACTGAAGCTTTCTTT.

The chain links TRBV5-1 to TRBJ2-6; D is undetermined. The ends were cut back, 0 bases at V and 2 bases at J, with 9 bases in the middle. CDR3 length equals 16 residues. The germline CDR1 and CDR2 sequences are SGHRS and YFSETQ. The CDR3 is CASSLGDFAGANVLTF. For the CDR3, the DNA is TGCGCCAGCAGCTTGGGCGACTTCGCTGGGGCCAACGTCCTGACTTTC.

This rearrangement joins TRBV29-1 to TRBJ2-3, with 9 bases aligning to TRBD1. CDR1 and CDR2 from the germline V gene are SQVTM and ANQGSEA. V lost 3 bases and J lost 4; bases outside the gene matches: 8. The CDR3 has 15 amino acids. CDR3: CSVDGTGSWADTQYF. DNA of the CDR3: TGCAGCGTTGACGGGACAGGGAGTTGGGCAGATACGCAGTATTTT.

This clone was found once. This sequence joins TRBV19 and TRBJ2-2; D is undetermined. Germline V gene data show CDR1 as LNHDA and CDR2 as SQIVND (reference sequence). V lost 3 bases, J lost 7 bases, and 6 bases lay in between. This CDR3 has 12 amino acids. CDR3 protein: CASSMVYGELFF. In DNA form, the CDR3 reads TGTGCCAGTAGTATGGTCTACGGGGAGCTGTTTTTT.

This clone was recorded once. This chain links TRBV4-1 with TRBJ1-5; 10 nucleotides align to TRBD1. The germline V gene has CDR1 MGHRA and CDR2 YSYEKL. The CDR3 runs to 17 residues. V lost 4 bases and J lost 1; bases outside the gene matches: 7. The CDR3 sequence is CASSPGQGRYSNQPQHF. CDR3 nucleotide sequence: TGCGCCAGCAGCCCGGGACAGGGGAGATACAGCAATCAGCCCCAGCATTTT.